Sequencing of this TCR beta chain was carried out in a study of control samples from healthy donors and cancer patients. The ends were cut back, 6 bases at V and 6 bases at J, with 13 bases in the middle. The CDR3 loop spans 12 amino acids. Germline lookup yields CDR1 SGHTS and CDR2 YDEGEE. The repertoire was sequenced with immunoSEQ multiplex PCR; TCRdb's copy has only in-frame clones and lacks some. The sample consists of roughly 120,000 clones, about 89% of them appearing once. The V and J genes are TRBV5-8 and TRBJ2-7; D gene ambiguous. This TCR was recovered from a woman in her forties or fifties in good health. What was sequenced was blood. In nucleotides, the CDR3 is TGTGCCAGCAAGGCCGTCCCCTCCGAGCAGTACTTC. This encodes CASKAVPSEQYF. Using reference TRBV5-8 and TRBJ2-7 for the parts outside the CDR3, the full variable domain is EAGVTQSPTHLIKTRGQQATLRCSPISGHTSVYWYQQALGLGLQFLLWYDEGEERNRGNFPPRFSGRQFPNYSSELNVNALELEDSALYLCASKAVPSEQYFGPGTRLTVT.